This TCR beta chain was observed in a study of blood T cell repertoires in COVID-19. The CDR3 spans 13 residues. Germline V gives CDR1 SEHNR, CDR2 FQNEAQ (reference sequence). V shed 10 bases and J shed 8 bases, with 17 bases lying between them. As processed by the authors: For nucleated cells, counts were estimated from reference gene primer amplification. The protocol was immunoSEQ multiplex PCR, while the TCRdb copy is restricted to in-frame clones and leaves out a portion. V and J calls and clone size are copied from that table; D and trimming were computed from the DNA. The repertoire consists of some 500,000 clones, with 85% to 90% occurring once and the leading ten covering about 8.2%. This clone was seen more than once but under ten times.

The chain has TRBV7-9 and TRBJ1-4; a weak D match, TRBD1 (5 bases). The sample taken for sequencing was peripheral blood. This clonotype was obtained from a woman aged 45-65 years with COVID-19, enrolled during active disease. In DNA, the CDR3 is TGTGCCATCTCAGGGTCATTCGGGGAAAAACTGTTTTTT. Amino acid sequence: CAISGSFGEKLFF.